This T cell receptor (beta chain) derives from a study of blood T cell repertoires in COVID-19. Study-wide context: Nucleic acid was either cDNA or gDNA, and it came from T cells, B-cell-depleted T cells, or PBMCs.

The authors' processing: Counts of nucleated cells, estimated from reference gene primer amplification, were obtained. The assay was immunoSEQ multiplex PCR, and TCRdb's table has in-frame clones only and misses some. Clone size and the V and J calls come from that table; the DNA yielded D and trimming. The sample shows under 200,000 clones, 85% of them seen only once. V shed 3 bases, J shed 3 bases, and the junction held 0 bases outside the gene matches. CDR1 and CDR2 (germline): SGHRS, YFSETQ. The CDR3 spans 13 residues. This clone was picked up a small number of times. The sequence derives from a man in his 60s with COVID-19, enrolled during active disease. The rearrangement links TRBV5-1 to TRBJ2-7, with 10 bases identical to TRBD1. Sequenced material: peripheral blood. The CDR3 sequence is CASSWDRGYEQYF. The CDR3 DNA reads as TGCGCCAGCAGCTGGGACAGGGGCTACGAGCAGTACTTC.